One and the same sample provided the 27 T cell receptor beta chains below, sequenced in a study of cytomegalovirus exposure and HLA in healthy donors. The data were produced by immunoSEQ multiplex PCR, yet TCRdb's version contains in-frame clones alone and is incomplete. The data contain about 74,000 clones, around 94% of them seen just once; the ten biggest clones take up roughly 1.6%. Sequencing used PBMCs. These receptors all stem from a man between 18 and 35 years old in good health and CMV-seropositive.

In regard to this clone: Relative to the germline gene, one junction end is altered; a read error may explain this. This chain links TRBV28 with TRBJ2-5; 8 positions agree with TRBD1. CDR3 size: 15 residues. The germline CDR1 and CDR2 sequences are MDHEN and SYDVKM. DNA of the CDR3: TGTGCCAGCAGTTTGAGCCAGGGGGCATTTGAGAGCCAGTACTTC. Protein product: CASSLSQGAFESQYF.

This clone was seen once. This sequence joins TRBV28 and TRBJ1-1; 8 nucleotides align to TRBD1. Germline lookup yields CDR1 MDHEN and CDR2 SYDVKM. This CDR3 contains 16 residues. V gave up 1 base and J gave up 7 bases; unmatched junction bases: 11. CDR3 bases: TGTGCCAGCAGTTTATATGGGGTGGGGACAGGCCGTGAAGCTTTCTTT. It yields the protein CASSLYGVGTGREAFF.

The chain recombines TRBV7-9 with TRBJ2-1; TRBD1 matches 7 bases. V trimming: 5 bases; J trimming: 7 bases; junction bases outside the gene matches: 8. Germline V gene lookup returns CDR1 SEHNR and CDR2 FQNEAQ (reference sequence). The CDR3 runs 14 residues. The CDR3 coding sequence is TGTGCCAGCAGCCGCTGGGACAGTTCAAATGAGCAGTTCTTC. This sequence encodes CASSRWDSSNEQFF.

The rearrangement joins TRBV9 to TRBJ2-7; D might be TRBD2 (5 bases). The CDR3 consists of 15 residues. Germline CDR1 is SGDLS and CDR2 is YYNGEE. Trimming stripped 0 bases from V and 0 bases from J, with 10 bases between. The CDR3 loop reads CASSVADWSSYEQYF. In DNA form, the CDR3 reads TGTGCCAGCAGCGTAGCGGACTGGAGCTCCTACGAGCAGTACTTC.

This chain uses TRBV11-2 with TRBJ2-1; no reliable D call. Germline V CDR1 and CDR2: SGHAT, FQNNGV. This CDR3 is 13 amino acids long. V gave up 3 bases and J gave up 8 bases, with 11 bases separating them. CDR3 coding DNA: TGTGCCAGCAGCTTCCTCTATAGAGATGAGCAGTTCTTC. This translates into CASSFLYRDEQFF.

This clone was recorded once. The chain carries TRBV15 and TRBJ2-2; TRBD1 is a possible D gene (6 bases). Trimming removed 5 bases from V and 1 base from J, with 20 bases in between. Germline assignment: CDR1 LNHNV and CDR2 YYDKDF (reference sequence). CDR3 length equals 18 residues. This CDR3 is CATSLLPWDNQNTGELFF. The CDR3 DNA sequence: TGTGCCACCAGCTTACTACCTTGGGACAACCAGAACACCGGGGAGCTGTTTTTT. The full variable domain, its missing parts supplied by reference TRBV15 and TRBJ2-2, is DAMVIQNPRYQVTQFGKPVTLSCSQTLNHNVMYWYQQKSSQAPKLLFHYYDKDFNNEADTPDNFQSRRPNTSFCFLDIRSPGLGDTAMYLCATSLLPWDNQNTGELFFGEGSRLTVL.

This rearrangement joins TRBV11-2 to TRBJ2-1; 9 nucleotides line up with TRBD2. Germline V gene lookup returns CDR1 SGHAT and CDR2 FQNNGV. The J segment lost 4 bases and the V segment lost 7 bases, leaving 8 bases of the junction unmatched. There are 15 residues in the CDR3. DNA for the CDR3: TGTGCCAGCACCTGGGATAGCGGGAGTTACAATGAGCAGTTCTTC. This translates into CASTWDSGSYNEQFF.

The J gene is TRBJ2-3, the V gene TRBV10-1, with 11 bases identical to TRBD2. The germline CDR1 and CDR2 sequences are WNHNN and SYGVQD (reference sequence). Trimming cost V 2 bases and J 4 bases; bases outside gene matches: 2. The CDR3 runs 15 residues. The CDR3 here is CASSEGGLAADTQYF. DNA for the CDR3: TGCGCCAGCAGTGAGGGGGGACTAGCGGCAGATACGCAGTATTTT.

CDR3 residues: CASSPPLQGQFAGELFF. The CDR3 bases are TGTGCCAGCTCACCACCGCTACAGGGTCAATTCGCCGGGGAGCTGTTTTTT. V usage is TRBV18 and J usage is TRBJ2-2, with TRBD1 as a possible D gene (6 bases). The CDR3 consists of 17 residues. With 0 bases removed from V and 6 bases from J, the gap between germline ends came to 17 bases. Looked up from germline, CDR1 is KGHSH and CDR2 is LQKENI.

The chain carries TRBV6-1 and TRBJ2-7, with 7 bases lining up with TRBD1. Germline V CDR1 and CDR2: MNHNS, SASEGT. This CDR3 contains 16 residues. Trimming took 0 bases from V and 1 from J; bases not matched to a gene: 6. CDR3 in amino acids: CASSEAKSDRSYEQYF. CDR3 bases: TGTGCCAGCAGTGAAGCGAAATCGGACAGGTCCTACGAGCAGTACTTC.

The rearrangement uses TRBV11-1 and TRBJ2-3, with D possibly being TRBD2 (6 bases). The germline gives CDR1 SGHAT, CDR2 FQDESV (reference sequence). The CDR3 covers 15 residues. V was pared by 1 base and J by 1 base, with 9 bases between. The CDR3 sequence is CASSLGGTGTDTQYF. The DNA for the CDR3 is TGTGCCAGCAGCTTAGGCGGGACTGGCACAGATACGCAGTATTTT.

The chain uses TRBV7-9 and TRBJ2-1; 8 nucleotides align to TRBD2. With V trimmed by 5 bases and J by 6 bases, 9 bases remained unmatched. The CDR3 extends over 15 amino acids. CDR1 is SEHNR, CDR2 FQNEAQ, per germline (reference sequence). CDR3 sequence reads: CASSTRLAKGNEQFF. In nucleotides, the CDR3 is TGTGCCAGCAGCACCCGACTAGCGAAGGGCAATGAGCAGTTCTTC.

The chain employs TRBV30 and TRBJ2-7; 9 nucleotides match TRBD2. CDR1 and CDR2 from the germline V gene are GTSNPN and SVGIG (reference sequence). CDR3 length: 13 amino acids. The trim removed 4 bases at V and 6 bases at J, leaving 7 bases unmatched. CDR3 sequence reads: CAWIAGVGFEQYF. The CDR3 DNA reads as TGTGCCTGGATAGCGGGAGTAGGCTTCGAGCAGTACTTC. The full variable domain, its missing parts supplied by reference TRBV30 and TRBJ2-7, is SQTIHQWPATLVQPVGSPLSLECTVEGTSNPNLYWYRQAAGRGLQLLFYSVGIGQISSEVPQNLSASRPQDRQFILSSKKLLLSDSGFYLCAWIAGVGFEQYFGPGTRLTVT.

The table lists this clone with a count of one. The chain joins TRBV30 to TRBJ2-5, with 7 bases matching TRBD1. CDR1 and CDR2 (germline): GTSNPN, SVGIG (reference sequence). The CDR3 extends over 14 amino acids. V lost 2 bases and J lost 3; bases outside the gene matches: 6. CDR3 in DNA: TGTGCCTGGAGTAAGGGGGCCGGTGAAGAGACCCAGTACTTC. It translates to CAWSKGAGEETQYF.

V and J are TRBV29-1 and TRBJ1-2; possible D gene TRBD1, 6 bases. Germline V gives CDR1 SQVTM, CDR2 ANQGSEA. The CDR3 totals 14 residues. The germline V and J ends were trimmed by 6 bases and 7 bases, with 21 bases remaining between them. The CDR3 sequence is CSVDRGAAGGGYTF. CDR3 DNA sequence: TGCAGCGTCGACCGGGGGGCGGCCGGGGGTGGCTACACCTTC.

This clone was observed a single time. In DNA form, the CDR3 reads TGTGCCAGCAGCACCGTTGACAGACCCTACGAGCAGTACTTC. Translated: CASSTVDRPYEQYF. V gene TRBV5-6 combines with J gene TRBJ2-7; D perhaps matches TRBD1 (5 bases). Germline-derived CDR1 and CDR2 are SGHDT and YYEEEE. The CDR3 totals 14 residues. V shed 4 bases and J shed 2 bases, with 13 bases lying between them.

The J gene is TRBJ2-1, the V gene TRBV6-1; 10 bases are shared with TRBD2. J lost 8 bases, V lost 3 bases, and 10 bases had no gene match. CDR3 length: 16 amino acids. CDR1 is MNHNS and CDR2 is SASEGT in the germline V gene. This chain's CDR3 is CASSDRLAGVRDEQFF. The CDR3 DNA follows: TGTGCCAGCAGTGATCGCCTAGCGGGAGTAAGGGATGAGCAGTTCTTC.

This clone was detected a few times. This rearrangement joins TRBV6-1 to TRBJ2-1, with TRBD2 identical over 10 bases. Germline CDR1 MNHNS, CDR2 SASEGT. This CDR3 is built from 15 residues. Trimming removed 2 bases from V and 6 bases from J; junction bases left unmatched: 4. CDR3 nucleotide sequence: TGTGCCAGCAGTGAAAGGCCTAGCGGGAGCAATGAGCAGTTCTTC. It translates to CASSERPSGSNEQFF.

The chain links TRBV6-4 to TRBJ1-2, with no clear D. The germline gives CDR1 MRHNA, CDR2 SNTAGT. The CDR3 loop spans 11 amino acids. Trimming removed 8 bases from V and 10 bases from J, with 14 bases in between. CDR3 bases: TGTGCCAGCTCAAACGGGTGGCTCTACACCTTC. Translated: CASSNGWLYTF.

The chain is built from TRBV27 and TRBJ2-7, with D perhaps TRBD1 (5 bases). CDR1 and CDR2 from the germline V gene are MNHEY and SMNVEV (reference sequence). The length of the CDR3 is 15 residues. Trimming shortened V by 2 bases and J by 3 bases, and 14 bases separated the two germline ends. CDR3: CASSLIGAPGYEQYF. CDR3 bases: TGTGCCAGCAGTTTAATTGGGGCTCCCGGCTACGAGCAGTACTTC.

The chain employs TRBV27 and TRBJ2-3; 9 bases match TRBD2. The V gene end was trimmed by 3 bases and the J gene end by 3 bases; junction bases not matched to a gene: 28. From germline, CDR1 is MNHEY and CDR2 SMNVEV (reference sequence). CDR3 length: 23 amino acids. Here the CDR3 reads CASSLSLPGAGGEGKGRTDTQYF. CDR3 DNA sequence: TGTGCCAGCAGTTTGTCCTTGCCTGGGGCGGGAGGGGAGGGGAAAGGGAGAACAGATACGCAGTATTTT.

The V call is TRBV5-1, the J call TRBJ1-5; 9 bases are shared with TRBD1. Germline-derived CDR1 and CDR2 are SGHRS and YFSETQ. Unmatched junction bases numbered 6, after V lost 3 bases and J lost 5 bases. The CDR3 has 15 residues. The CDR3 DNA reads as TGCGCCAGCAGCTGGGGACAGGGATGGGATCAGCCCCAGCATTTT. Translation: CASSWGQGWDQPQHF.

This clone was picked up one time. J is TRBJ2-7 and V is TRBV19, with 11 bases lining up with TRBD2. Germline trimming cut 5 bases from V and 1 base from J; bases unmatched to any gene: 4. Germline loops: CDR1 LNHDA, CDR2 SQIVND (reference sequence). This CDR3 is built from 15 residues. The CDR3 region is CASSLGTSGSYEQYF. DNA of the CDR3: TGTGCCAGTAGTCTCGGGACTAGCGGTTCCTACGAGCAGTACTTC. The whole variable domain, remainder taken from reference TRBV19 and TRBJ2-7, is DGGITQSPKYLFRKEGQNVTLSCEQNLNHDAMYWYRQDPGQGLRLIYYSQIVNDFQKGDIAEGYSVSREKKESFPLTVTSAQKNPTAFYLCASSLGTSGSYEQYFGPGTRLTVT.

The chain is built from TRBV7-9 and TRBJ1-2; D is possibly TRBD1 (6 bases). The CDR3 totals 14 residues. Germline V gene data show CDR1 as SEHNR and CDR2 as FQNEAQ (reference sequence). Deletions cut 5 bases from V and 7 bases from J, with 17 bases between. CDR3 bases: TGTGCCAGCAGCGCTATTCCAGGGGATGCTGGCTACACCTTC. It translates to CASSAIPGDAGYTF.

The gene calls are TRBV29-1 and TRBJ1-3; D remains ambiguous. The CDR3 sequence is 11 residues long. CDR1 and CDR2 from the germline V gene are SQVTM and ANQGSEA. The V end was cut by 3 bases, the J end by 7 bases, with 7 bases between. The CDR3 DNA sequence: TGCAGCGTTGAGTGGAGGAACACCATATATTTT. It codes for CSVEWRNTIYF.

The gene calls are TRBV28 and TRBJ2-5; TRBD1 matches at 9 bases. Per germline, CDR1 MDHEN and CDR2 SYDVKM. CDR3 size: 15 residues. Unmatched junction bases numbered 14, after V lost 10 bases and J lost 5 bases. CDR3 sequence (DNA): TGTGCCACCGACGAGGGACAGGGCTCTCCGGAGACCCAGTACTTC. Its translation: CATDEGQGSPETQYF.

This chain connects TRBV4-1 to TRBJ1-3; 7 bases line up with TRBD1. CDR3 length: 19 residues. Germline-derived CDR1 and CDR2 are MGHRA and YSYEKL. The V segment lost 3 bases and the J segment 0 bases; nucleotides outside the gene matches: 14. This CDR3 is CASSHPPDRSGFSGNTIYF. As DNA, the CDR3 is TGCGCCAGCAGCCACCCTCCGGACAGGTCCGGCTTCTCTGGAAACACCATATATTTT.